Presented here are 11 T cell receptor beta chains from one specimen sequenced in a study of OX40 agonist ivuxolimab in advanced cancers. Measured with immunoSEQ multiplex PCR; TCRdb has only the in-frame clones, and not every one. The sample lists 75,000 to 80,000 clones, over 70% occurring once. The material was CD4+ or CD8+ T cells sorted from blood, obtained in a trial of the OX40 agonist ivuxolimab. These receptors came from an adult with an advanced solid tumor such as melanoma, head and neck, liver or kidney cancer.

CDR3 protein: CASSDGRRTEAFF. Here the CDR3 DNA reads TGTGCCAGTAGTGATGGGAGAAGGACTGAAGCTTTCTTT. The rearrangement links TRBV19 to TRBJ1-1; no definite D call. Looked up from germline, CDR1 is LNHDA and CDR2 is SQIVND (reference sequence). V lost 5 bases to trimming and J lost 5 bases, with 12 bases between them. The CDR3 covers 13 residues.

This clone was seen once. V usage is TRBV5-4 and J usage is TRBJ1-2; D gene ambiguous. Germline CDR1 and CDR2: SGHNT and YYREEE (reference sequence). This CDR3 comprises 12 residues. Trimming pared 0 bases from V and 7 bases from J, leaving 7 bases between. The CDR3 protein is CASSLALGGYTF. The CDR3 DNA reads as TGTGCCAGCAGCTTGGCCCTTGGTGGCTACACCTTC.

J is TRBJ2-6 and V is TRBV19; D uncertain. This CDR3 has 16 residues. The germline gives CDR1 LNHDA, CDR2 SQIVND (reference sequence). Trimming left V 4 bases short and J 0 bases short, with 10 bases between. CDR3 coding DNA: TGTGCCAGTAGTAGAGGAGAAGGCTCTGGGGCCAACGTCCTGACTTTC. Its translation is CASSRGEGSGANVLTF.

This clone was recorded once. The J gene is TRBJ1-2, the V gene TRBV20-1; unclear D gene. Trimming pared 6 bases from V and 2 bases from J, leaving 7 bases between. This CDR3 has 11 residues. Germline V gene lookup returns CDR1 DFQATT and CDR2 SNEGSKA (reference sequence). The chain's CDR3 is CSAQSNYGYTF. The CDR3 DNA reads as TGCAGTGCACAATCCAACTATGGCTACACCTTC.

V usage is TRBV27 and J usage is TRBJ2-1; the D gene is possibly TRBD2 (5 bases). In germline, CDR1 is MNHEY, CDR2 SMNVEV (reference sequence). The CDR3 consists of 18 residues. The V gene lost 8 bases and the J gene lost 4 bases, with 27 bases spanning the gap. CDR3 bases: TGTGCCAGCGGGAGTCCTTCCCCCGCGGGTGGGCAATACAATGAGCAGTTCTTC. It is translated as CASGSPSPAGGQYNEQFF.

This chain joins TRBV19 and TRBJ1-1; D unclear. The CDR3 totals 13 residues. Trimming took off 2 bases at V and 0 bases at J, with 4 bases between the two ends. Germline V gene data show CDR1 as LNHDA and CDR2 as SQIVND (reference sequence). The CDR3 nucleotides read TGTGCCAGTAGTATACGGATGAACACTGAAGCTTTCTTT. This sequence encodes CASSIRMNTEAFF.

The rearrangement links TRBV20-1 to TRBJ1-1, with a tentative D call TRBD1 (6 bases). The CDR3 consists of 11 residues. V lost 6 bases to trimming and J lost 7 bases, with 12 bases between them. The V gene's germline CDR1 is DFQATT and CDR2 SNEGSKA (reference sequence). CDR3 DNA: TGCAGTGCGAGGCAACAGGGTGAAGCTTTCTTT. Translating it yields CSARQQGEAFF.

This chain links TRBV5-1 with TRBJ2-7, with D perhaps TRBD2 (6 bases). This CDR3 region has 13 residues. The V and J ends lost 4 bases and 3 bases respectively, with 11 bases between them. The germline V gene encodes CDR1 SGHRS and CDR2 YFSETQ. The CDR3 bases are TGCGCCAGCAGCGGGGGGACGGTCTACGAGCAGTACTTC. Its protein is CASSGGTVYEQYF.

This sequence joins TRBV10-3 and TRBJ2-7; the match to TRBD2 covers 11 bases. This CDR3 has 13 amino acids. V shed 7 bases and J 5 bases; nucleotides not matched to a gene: 4. Germline values: CDR1 ENHRY, CDR2 SYGVKD. CDR3 region: CAIKTSGRDEQYF. DNA of the CDR3: TGTGCCATCAAAACTAGCGGGAGAGACGAGCAGTACTTC.

V usage is TRBV4-2 and J usage is TRBJ2-3, with D perhaps matching TRBD2 (6 bases). Germline lookup yields CDR1 LGHNA and CDR2 YNFKEQ. There are 17 residues in the CDR3. The V end lost 1 base, the J end lost 0 bases, and 14 bases lay between the germline ends. CDR3 bases: TGTGCCAGCAGCCAAGTAATCGGTAGCGGCAGCACAGATACGCAGTATTTT. Translating it yields CASSQVIGSGSTDTQYF.

This chain uses TRBV28 with TRBJ1-5, with D possibly TRBD1 on 6 matching bases. Germline V gene data show CDR1 as MDHEN and CDR2 as SYDVKM. Trimming removed 7 bases from V and 9 bases from J, with 19 bases in between. The CDR3 is 14 amino acids. The CDR3 region is CASTLGQLSRPQHF. The DNA of the CDR3 is TGTGCCAGCACGTTAGGACAGCTGTCTAGGCCCCAGCATTTT.